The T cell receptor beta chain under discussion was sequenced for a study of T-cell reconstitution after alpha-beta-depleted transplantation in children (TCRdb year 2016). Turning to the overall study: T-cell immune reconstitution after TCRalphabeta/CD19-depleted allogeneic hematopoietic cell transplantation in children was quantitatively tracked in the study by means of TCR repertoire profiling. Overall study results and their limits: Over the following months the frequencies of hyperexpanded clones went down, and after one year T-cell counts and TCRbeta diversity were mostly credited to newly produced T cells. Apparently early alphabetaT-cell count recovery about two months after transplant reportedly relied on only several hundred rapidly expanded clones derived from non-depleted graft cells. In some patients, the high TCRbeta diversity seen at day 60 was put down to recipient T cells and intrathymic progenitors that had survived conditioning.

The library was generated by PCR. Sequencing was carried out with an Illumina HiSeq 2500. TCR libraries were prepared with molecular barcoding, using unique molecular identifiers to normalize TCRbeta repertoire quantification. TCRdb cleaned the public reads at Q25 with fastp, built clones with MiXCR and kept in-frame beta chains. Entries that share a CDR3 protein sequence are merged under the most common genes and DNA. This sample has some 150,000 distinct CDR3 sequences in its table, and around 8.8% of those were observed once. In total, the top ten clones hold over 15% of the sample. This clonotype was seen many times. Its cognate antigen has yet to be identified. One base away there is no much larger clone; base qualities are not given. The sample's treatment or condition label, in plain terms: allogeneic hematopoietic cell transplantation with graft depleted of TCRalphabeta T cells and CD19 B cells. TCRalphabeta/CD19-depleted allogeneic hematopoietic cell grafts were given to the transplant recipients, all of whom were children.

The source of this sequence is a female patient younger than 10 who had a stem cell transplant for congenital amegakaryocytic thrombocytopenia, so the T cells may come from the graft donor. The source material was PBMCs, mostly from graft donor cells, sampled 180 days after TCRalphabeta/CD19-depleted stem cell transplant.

At the DNA level, the sequence is TGTGCCAGCAGCTTAGTTCTATCGGGAGTATACGAGCAGTACTTC. The resulting protein is CASSLVLSGVYEQYF. The rearranged chain carries TRBV7-2 and TRBJ2-7; a tentative D match to TRBD2 spans 6 bases. The CDR1 and CDR2 encoded by the germline V gene are SGHTA and FQGNSA. The junction shows trimming of 1 base on V and 4 bases on J, plus 14 bases between the germline ends. Including the terminal cysteine and phenylalanine, the CDR3 comprises 15 residues. The entry retains the CDR3 DNA only, 45 bases that are in frame from base 1.